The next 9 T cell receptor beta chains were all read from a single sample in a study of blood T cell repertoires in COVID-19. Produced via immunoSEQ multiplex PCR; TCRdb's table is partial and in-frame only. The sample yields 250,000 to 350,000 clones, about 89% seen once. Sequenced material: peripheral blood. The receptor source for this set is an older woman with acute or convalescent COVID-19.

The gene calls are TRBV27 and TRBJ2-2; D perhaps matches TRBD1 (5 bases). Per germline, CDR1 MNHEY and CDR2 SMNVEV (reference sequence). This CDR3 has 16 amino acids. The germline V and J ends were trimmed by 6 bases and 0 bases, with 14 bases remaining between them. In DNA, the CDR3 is TGTGCCAGCAGCTGGTGGGGCACTTCGAACACCGGGGAGCTGTTTTTT. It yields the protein CASSWWGTSNTGELFF.

This CDR3 is CASSLSGRGIQPQHF. CDR3 nucleotides: TGTGCCAGCAGTTTATCAGGCCGGGGGATCCAGCCCCAGCATTTT. This rearrangement joins TRBV27 to TRBJ1-5, with D possibly being TRBD1 (5 bases). Trimming left V 0 bases short and J 7 bases short, with 13 bases between. The CDR3 sequence is 15 residues long. The V gene's germline CDR1 is MNHEY and CDR2 SMNVEV (reference sequence).

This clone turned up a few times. The CDR3 loop is CASSDLAGVETQYF. The CDR3 DNA is TGTGCCAGCAGCGACCTAGCGGGAGTTGAGACCCAGTACTTC. This chain links TRBV9 with TRBJ2-5; 10 bases map to TRBD2. CDR1 and CDR2 from the germline V gene are SGDLS and YYNGEE. V lost 3 bases, J lost 5 bases, and 4 bases stayed unmatched. The CDR3 consists of 14 residues.

CDR3 nucleotides: TGTGCCAGCAGTTTATCTTATTCCACTAGCGGGCTCAGCACAGATACGCAGTATTTT. Translated: CASSLSYSTSGLSTDTQYF. The chain recombines TRBV27 with TRBJ2-3; 9 nucleotides align to TRBD2. V was pared by 0 bases and J by 0 bases, with 10 bases of the junction left unmatched. The CDR3 totals 19 residues. The germline V gene has CDR1 MNHEY and CDR2 SMNVEV (reference sequence).

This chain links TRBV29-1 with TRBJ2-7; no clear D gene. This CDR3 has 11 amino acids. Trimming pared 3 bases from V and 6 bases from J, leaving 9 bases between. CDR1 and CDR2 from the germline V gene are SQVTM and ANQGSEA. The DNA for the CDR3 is TGCAGCGTTGATATAGGAGTCGAGCAGTACTTC. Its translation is CSVDIGVEQYF.

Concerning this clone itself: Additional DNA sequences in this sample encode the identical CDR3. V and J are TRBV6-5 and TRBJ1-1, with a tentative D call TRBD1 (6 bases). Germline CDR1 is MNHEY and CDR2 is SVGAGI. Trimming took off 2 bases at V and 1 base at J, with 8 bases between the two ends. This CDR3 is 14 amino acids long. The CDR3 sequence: CASSYTGRNTEAFF. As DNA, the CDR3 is TGTGCCAGCAGTTACACAGGGAGGAACACTGAAGCTTTCTTT.

The CDR3 DNA sequence: TGTGCCAGCAGCCCTGACCAGGGAAGTGAGTTTAATGAAAAACTGTTTTTT. Translating it yields CASSPDQGSEFNEKLFF. V usage is TRBV3-1 (or the pseudogene TRBV3-2) and J usage is TRBJ1-4; perhaps TRBD1 as D (5 bases). CDR1 LGHDT and CDR2 YNNKEL come from the germline V gene (reference sequence). V shed 4 bases and J shed 4 bases, with 19 bases lying between them. This CDR3 has 17 amino acids.

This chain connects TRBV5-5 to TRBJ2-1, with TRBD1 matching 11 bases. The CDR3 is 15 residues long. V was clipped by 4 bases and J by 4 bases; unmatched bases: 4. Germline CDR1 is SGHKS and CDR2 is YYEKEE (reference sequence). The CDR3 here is CASSLGQGAYNEQFF. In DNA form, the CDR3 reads TGTGCCAGCAGCCTAGGACAGGGGGCTTACAATGAGCAGTTCTTC.

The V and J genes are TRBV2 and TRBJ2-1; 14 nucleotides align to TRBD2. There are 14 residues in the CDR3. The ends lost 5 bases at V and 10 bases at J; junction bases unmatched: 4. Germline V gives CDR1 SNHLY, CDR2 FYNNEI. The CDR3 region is CASSPGLAGDEQFF. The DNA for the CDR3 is TGTGCCAGCAGTCCGGGACTAGCGGGAGACGAGCAGTTCTTC.